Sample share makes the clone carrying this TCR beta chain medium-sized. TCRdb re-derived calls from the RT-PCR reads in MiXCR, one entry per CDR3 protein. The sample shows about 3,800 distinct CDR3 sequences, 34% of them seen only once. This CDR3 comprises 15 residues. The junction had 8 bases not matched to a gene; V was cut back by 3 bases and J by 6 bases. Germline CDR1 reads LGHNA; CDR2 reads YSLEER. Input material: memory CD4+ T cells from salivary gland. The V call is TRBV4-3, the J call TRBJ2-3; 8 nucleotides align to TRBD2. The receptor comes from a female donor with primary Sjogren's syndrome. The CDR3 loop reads CASSQLAGASDTQYF. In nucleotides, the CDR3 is TGCGCCAGCAGCCAGCTAGCGGGCGCCTCTGATACGCAGTATTTT.